The 12 T cell receptor beta chains below all came from one sample that was sequenced in a study of T cells in localized non-small cell lung cancer. The method was immunoSEQ multiplex PCR; TCRdb's version includes in-frame clones alone and lacks a portion of them. The table has tens of thousands of clones, roughly 87% seen once. The source was peripheral blood mononuclear cells, collected before any cancer treatment. Receptors were obtained from a male donor aged 60 or over with stage II lung adenocarcinoma.

This chain joins TRBV20-1 and TRBJ1-1; D unclear. The CDR3 runs 11 residues. Trimming left V 5 bases short and J 3 bases short, with 7 bases between. Per germline, CDR1 DFQATT and CDR2 SNEGSKA (reference sequence). The CDR3 nucleotides read TGCAGTGCTTTAAAGGACACTGAAGCTTTCTTT. Protein: CSALKDTEAFF.

This clone was observed a handful of times. The chain carries TRBV29-1 and TRBJ1-1; D not resolved. V gave up 8 bases and J gave up 8 bases, with 9 bases separating them. Germline V CDR1 and CDR2: SQVTM, ANQGSEA. CDR3 length: 9 amino acids. CDR3 DNA sequence: TGCAGCCCCCCTTGGGAAGCTTTCTTT. Protein sequence: CSPPWEAFF.

The J gene is TRBJ2-7, the V gene TRBV23-1, with unresolved D. Being an ORF, TRBV23-1 has a function that is uncertain. V dropped 5 bases and J dropped 4 bases, with 12 bases sitting between them. This CDR3 spans 13 amino acids. The CDR3: CASSGSMSYEQYF. The CDR3 region has the DNA TGCGCCAGCAGTGGGTCTATGTCTTACGAGCAGTACTTC.

The chain employs TRBV7-9 and TRBJ2-1; a possible D gene is TRBD2 (5 bases). Between the trimmed V and J ends, which lost 5 bases and 0 bases, there was a span of 14 bases. Germline V gene data show CDR1 as SEHNR and CDR2 as FQNEAQ (reference sequence). This CDR3 is built from 16 residues. The CDR3 loop is CASSPELELSYNEQFF. In DNA form, the CDR3 reads TGTGCCAGCAGCCCAGAACTAGAGCTCTCCTACAATGAGCAGTTCTTC. Using reference TRBV7-9 and TRBJ2-1 for the parts outside the CDR3, the full variable domain is DTGVSQNPRHKITKRGQNVTFRCDPISEHNRLYWYRQTLGQGPEFLTYFQNEAQLEKSRLLSDRFSAERPKGSFSTLEIQRTEQGDSAMYLCASSPELELSYNEQFFGPGTRLTVL.

The chain recombines TRBV11-3 with TRBJ2-3, with D perhaps matching TRBD1 (6 bases). The V end lost 0 bases, the J end lost 3 bases, and 10 bases lay between the germline ends. CDR1 is SGHNT, CDR2 YENEEA, per germline. CDR3 size: 15 residues. CDR3 protein: CASSLDGGGTDTQYF. The CDR3 region has the DNA TGTGCCAGCAGCTTAGATGGGGGCGGAACAGATACGCAGTATTTT.

V usage is TRBV5-1 and J usage is TRBJ2-2; D tentatively reads TRBD1 or TRBD2 (5 bases each). In germline, CDR1 is SGHRS, CDR2 YFSETQ. Trimming left V 0 bases short and J 0 bases short, with 12 bases between. The CDR3 length is 17 residues. CDR3 amino acids: CASSLASWGSNTGELFF. The CDR3 nucleotides are TGCGCCAGCAGCTTGGCCAGTTGGGGGTCGAACACCGGGGAGCTGTTTTTT.

This chain uses TRBV7-3 with TRBJ1-5; 8 bases line up with TRBD1. From germline, CDR1 is SGHTA and CDR2 FQGTGA. The V gene end was trimmed by 5 bases and the J gene end by 3 bases; junction bases not matched to a gene: 12. This CDR3 contains 17 residues. CDR3 sequence reads: CASSPGGRGLDNQPQHF. Here the CDR3 DNA reads TGTGCCAGCAGCCCAGGGGGCAGGGGGCTAGACAATCAGCCCCAGCATTTT.

This sequence joins TRBV18 and TRBJ2-5; no clear D gene. Germline V lookup: CDR1 KGHSH, CDR2 LQKENI. V lost 3 bases to trimming and J lost 5 bases, with 7 bases between them. This CDR3 contains 12 residues. The CDR3 spells CASSPLGETQYF. DNA of the CDR3: TGTGCCAGCTCACCCCTCGGGGAGACCCAGTACTTC.

This rearrangement joins TRBV5-4 to TRBJ1-2; D is undetermined. The V end was cut by 4 bases, the J end by 4 bases, with 17 bases between. The CDR3 spans 15 residues. Germline loops: CDR1 SGHNT, CDR2 YYREEE (reference sequence). The CDR3 sequence: CASSRGGFPGYGYTF. The CDR3 bases are TGTGCCAGCAGCCGGGGAGGGTTTCCGGGCTATGGCTACACCTTC.

The chain employs TRBV20-1 and TRBJ1-2; no definite D call. The ends were cut back, 6 bases at V and 2 bases at J, with 4 bases in the middle. Per the germline V gene, CDR1 is DFQATT and CDR2 is SNEGSKA (reference sequence). The CDR3 covers 10 residues. CDR3 coding DNA: TGCAGTGCAGCCAACTATGGCTACACCTTC. It encodes CSAANYGYTF.

The V and J genes are TRBV15 and TRBJ1-2; TRBD1 might be the D (6 bases). With 8 bases removed from V and 2 bases from J, the gap between germline ends came to 15 bases. Germline CDR1 and CDR2: LNHNV and YYDKDF (reference sequence). This CDR3 is 14 amino acids long. CDR3 region: CATEYGQGNYGYTF. CDR3 DNA: TGTGCCACCGAATATGGGCAGGGGAACTATGGCTACACCTTC.

This clone came up once. The CDR3 protein is CASSLGGSGRDEQFF. The DNA of the CDR3 is TGCGCCAGCAGCTTGGGGGGGTCTGGCCGAGATGAGCAGTTCTTC. V is TRBV5-1 and J is TRBJ2-1; D is possibly TRBD1 or TRBD2 (5 bases each). Germline values: CDR1 SGHRS, CDR2 YFSETQ. The CDR3 totals 15 residues. With 0 bases removed from V and 8 bases from J, the gap between germline ends came to 15 bases.